A selection of T cell receptor beta chains follows, all from one sample in a study of cytomegalovirus exposure and HLA in healthy donors. Clones were read by immunoSEQ multiplex PCR, and TCRdb kept only the in-frame ones, dropping some. The sample gives more than 90,000 clones, more than 60% of which show up once; roughly 8% is in the top ten. Material for sequencing was PBMCs. These receptors were collected from a human donor in good health. Each CDR3 is given with its conserved first and last residue. The D gene is left open where the match is weak.

j_call,v_call,d_call,cdr3_aa,cdr3_nt
TRBJ1-5,TRBV6-5,TRBD1,CASSYGQGVQPQHF,TGTGCCAGCAGTTACGGACAGGGGGTTCAGCCCCAGCATTTT
TRBJ2-3,TRBV5-4,TRBD1,CASSRDRAIDTQYF,TGTGCCAGCAGCCGCGACAGGGCGATAGATACGCAGTATTTT
TRBJ1-2,TRBV27,-,CASSLGPSILYGYTF,TGTGCCAGCAGTTTAGGCCCTAGCATACTCTATGGCTACACCTTC
TRBJ2-1,TRBV5-8,TRBD2,CASSGAGSSWNEQFF,TGTGCCAGCAGCGGAGCGGGAAGTTCGTGGAATGAGCAGTTCTTC
TRBJ2-7,TRBV7-8,-,CASRTHSSMGAGEQYF,TGTGCCAGCAGGACCCATTCTTCAATGGGAGCGGGTGAGCAGTACTTC
TRBJ2-6,TRBV10-3,TRBD2,CAISEAPGGAGANVLTF,TGTGCCATCAGTGAGGCGCCCGGGGGGGCTGGGGCCAACGTCCTGACTTTC
TRBJ2-3,TRBV7-2,-,CASSPSGIQSMNTQYF,TGTGCCAGCAGCCCCTCCGGGATCCAGTCCATGAATACGCAGTACTTT
TRBJ1-1,TRBV27,TRBD1,CASSPRGQGVSEAFF,TGTGCCAGCAGTCCCCGGGGACAGGGGGTATCTGAAGCTTTCTTT
TRBJ2-1,TRBV4-1,TRBD2,CASSQETSGAAYNEQFF,TGCGCCAGCAGCCAAGAGACTAGCGGAGCCGCCTACAATGAGCAGTTCTTC
TRBJ2-1,TRBV30,-,CAWTPGVGEQFF,TGTGCCTGGACCCCGGGGGTCGGTGAGCAGTTCTTC